The present T cell receptor (beta chain) was sequenced within a study of shared clonotypes between healthy human individuals. Study-level findings and limits: Generation of non-shared clonotypes was less probable than generation of clonotypes shared by all four donors.

Terminally differentiated effector memory CD45RA+ cells were excluded by CCR7 positive selection of CD45RO-negative cells. About this clone itself: Its target is unknown.

TCRdb's copy holds only in-frame clones and misses some; the assay was immunoSEQ multiplex PCR. The sample holds about 580,000 clones, 95% to 98% seen once. This receptor was identified in a man aged 30 to 39 in good health. The sequenced sample consisted of naive CD8+ T cells sorted from blood.

The CDR3 DNA is TGTGCCAGCAGCTTATTGGACAGAGATAGCACAGATACGCAGTATTTT. Residues: CASSLLDRDSTDTQYF. The V call is TRBV11-2, the J call TRBJ2-3, with D maybe TRBD1 (6 bases). Germline V lookup: CDR1 SGHAT, CDR2 FQNNGV. The CDR3 spans 16 residues. V was shortened by 2 bases and J by 0 bases, with 12 bases between the two germline ends. The complete variable domain, with remaining parts taken from reference TRBV11-2 and TRBJ2-3, reads EAGVAQSPRYKIIEKRQSVAFWCNPISGHATLYWYQQILGQGPKLLIQFQNNGVVDDSQLPKDRFSAERLKGVDSTLKIQPAKLEDSAVYLCASSLLDRDSTDTQYFGPGTRLTVL.